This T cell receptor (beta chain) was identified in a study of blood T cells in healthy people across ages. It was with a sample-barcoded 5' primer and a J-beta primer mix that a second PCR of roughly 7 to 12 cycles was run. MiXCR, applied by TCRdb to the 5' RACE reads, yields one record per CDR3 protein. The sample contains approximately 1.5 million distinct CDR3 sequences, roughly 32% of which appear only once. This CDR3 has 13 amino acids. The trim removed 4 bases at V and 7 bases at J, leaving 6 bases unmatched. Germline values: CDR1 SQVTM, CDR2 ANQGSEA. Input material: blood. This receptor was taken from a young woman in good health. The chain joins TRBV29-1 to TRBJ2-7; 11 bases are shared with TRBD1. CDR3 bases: TGCAGCGTTGGGACAGGGGGCTTGAATGAGCAGTACTTC. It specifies CSVGTGGLNEQYF.